A single T cell receptor beta chain is shown here with its context. Its antigen is currently unknown. Germline V gene lookup returns CDR1 SGHAT and CDR2 FQNNGV. Trimming removed 5 bases from V and 3 bases from J, with 19 bases in between. The CDR3 covers 16 residues. Sequencing used immunoSEQ multiplex PCR; TCRdb keeps in-frame clones, though not all of them. This sample has 150,000 to 200,000 clones, with just under 90% found just once. The data originate from a study of T cell responses to AZD1222 COVID-19 vaccine. Overall study context: Second doses that came at about 4 or about 12 weeks were put together. Regarding the study as a whole: Donors, mostly white British, included more females; clonal diversity was possibly underestimated. Regions 160-218 and 743-854 held dominance among vaccine-associated CD4 TCRs, which spanned spike.

J is TRBJ2-5 and V is TRBV11-2; D perhaps matches TRBD1 (5 bases). The TCR was taken from an adult in good health. This specimen consisted of peripheral blood, obtained on day 0 of AZD1222 vaccination. Here the CDR3 DNA reads TGTGCCAGCAGCCGCCCAACAGGCCCCCCAAAAGAGACCCAGTACTTC. Translated, it gives CASSRPTGPPKETQYF.